Below are 5 T cell receptor beta chains sequenced from a single sample in a study of patients and donors after allogeneic stem cell transplantation (TCRdb year 2020). The library was built by means of RT-PCR. For sequencing, a NextSeq 550 was employed. The public reads were run again by TCRdb, first through fastp at Q25 and then through MiXCR, and only productive beta chains were kept. Each CDR3 protein gets just one entry, which takes the most common genes and DNA from the rows behind it. This sample holds 410,000 or so distinct CDR3 sequences; approximately 16% were observed only once. Around 7.9% of the sample is taken by the ten largest. Sequencing was performed on blood, either unsorted or a sorted T cell fraction (not recorded which). Receptor source: a human donor who was either an allogeneic HSCT recipient or a stem cell or donor lymphocyte infusion donor (not recorded which). It is not recorded whose cells these are; they may come from a transplant donor.

This chain joins TRBV6-1 and TRBJ2-3; perhaps TRBD2 as D (5 bases). The CDR3 runs 17 residues. Trimming cost V 7 bases and J 2 bases, with 22 bases left between them. Germline loops: CDR1 MNHNS, CDR2 SASEGT. The CDR3, as DNA: TGTGCCAGCACAGAGGTGAGGGCCACGAATCCCACAGATACGCAGTATTTT. Protein product: CASTEVRATNPTDTQYF.

This clonotype was seen more than once but under ten times. The chain is built from TRBV5-6 and TRBJ2-1; TRBD2 matches at 8 bases. CDR3 length: 19 amino acids. Germline V gene lookup returns CDR1 SGHDT and CDR2 YYEEEE. With 0 bases clipped from V and 7 bases from J, the junction kept 18 bases outside the gene matches. The CDR3 DNA sequence: TGTGCCAGCAGCTTGGGGCGGGTGTATCGGACTAGCCTTGGGAATGAGCAGTTCTTC. It translates to CASSLGRVYRTSLGNEQFF.

This clonotype was detected only a few times. This chain links TRBV4-1 with TRBJ2-7; 8 positions agree with TRBD1. CDR3 size: 13 residues. With 3 bases clipped from V and 3 bases from J, the junction kept 1 base outside the gene matches. Germline V gene lookup returns CDR1 MGHRA and CDR2 YSYEKL. The DNA of the CDR3 is TGCGCCAGCAGCCACGACAGGGGCTACGAGCAGTACTTC. Amino acid sequence: CASSHDRGYEQYF.

This clonotype was picked up many times. CDR3 sequence: CAISESKDRGDEQFF. DNA of the CDR3: TGTGCCATCAGTGAGTCGAAGGACCGAGGGGATGAGCAGTTCTTC. The V call is TRBV10-3, the J call TRBJ2-1; the D gene could be TRBD1 or TRBD2 (5 bases each). V lost 0 bases and J 8 bases, leaving 14 bases between the germline ends. Germline CDR1 is ENHRY and CDR2 is SYGVKD. The CDR3 has 15 amino acids.

This chain links TRBV21-1 with TRBJ1-5; whether TRBD1, the table's D call, matches the DNA was not checked. TRBV21-1 corresponds to a pseudogene. This CDR3 is 17 amino acids long. This CDR3 is CASSIGDRQYQNQPQHF. The CDR3 DNA sequence: TGTGCCAGCAGCATAGGGGACAGACAGTACCAAAATCAGCCCCAGCATTTT.